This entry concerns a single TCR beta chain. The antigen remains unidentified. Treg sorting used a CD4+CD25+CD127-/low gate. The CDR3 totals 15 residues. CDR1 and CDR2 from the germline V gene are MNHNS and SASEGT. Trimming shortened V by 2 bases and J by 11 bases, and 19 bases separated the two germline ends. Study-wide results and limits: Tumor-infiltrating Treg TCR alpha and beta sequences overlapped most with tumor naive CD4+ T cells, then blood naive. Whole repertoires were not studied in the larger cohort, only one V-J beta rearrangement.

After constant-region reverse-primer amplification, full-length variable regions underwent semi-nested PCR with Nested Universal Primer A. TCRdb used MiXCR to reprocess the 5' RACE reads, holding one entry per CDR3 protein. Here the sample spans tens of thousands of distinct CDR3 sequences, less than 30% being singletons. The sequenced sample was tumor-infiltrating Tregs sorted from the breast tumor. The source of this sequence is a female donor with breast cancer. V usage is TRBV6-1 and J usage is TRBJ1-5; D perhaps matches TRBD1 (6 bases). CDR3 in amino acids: CASSEQGREYSTQHF. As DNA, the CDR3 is TGTGCCAGCAGTGAACAGGGGAGGGAGTACTCAACCCAGCATTTT.